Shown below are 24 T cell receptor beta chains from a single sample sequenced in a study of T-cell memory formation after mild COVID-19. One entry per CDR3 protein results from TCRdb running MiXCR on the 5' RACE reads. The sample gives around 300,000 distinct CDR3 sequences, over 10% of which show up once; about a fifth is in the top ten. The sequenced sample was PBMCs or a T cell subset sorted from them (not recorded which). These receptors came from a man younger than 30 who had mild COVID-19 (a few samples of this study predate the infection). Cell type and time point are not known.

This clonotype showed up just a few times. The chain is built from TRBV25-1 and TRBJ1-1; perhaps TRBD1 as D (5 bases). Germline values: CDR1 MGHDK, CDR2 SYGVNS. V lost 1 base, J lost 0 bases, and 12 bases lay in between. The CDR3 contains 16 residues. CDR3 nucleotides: TGTGCCAGCAGTGAATGGGGCCGGCATTTGAACACTGAAGCTTTCTTT. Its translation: CASSEWGRHLNTEAFF.

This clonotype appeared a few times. The CDR3 reads CASSLMTGVGYTF. The CDR3, as DNA: TGTGCCAGCAGCCTCATGACAGGGGTCGGCTACACCTTC. The chain couples TRBV7-9 to TRBJ1-2, with TRBD1 identical over 8 bases. From germline, CDR1 is SEHNR and CDR2 FQNEAQ (reference sequence). This CDR3 has 13 amino acids. The ends lost 5 bases at V and 8 bases at J; junction bases unmatched: 7. Drawing the rest from reference TRBV7-9 and TRBJ1-2, the complete variable domain is DTGVSQNPRHKITKRGQNVTFRCDPISEHNRLYWYRQTLGQGPEFLTYFQNEAQLEKSRLLSDRFSAERPKGSFSTLEIQRTEQGDSAMYLCASSLMTGVGYTFGSGTRLTVV.

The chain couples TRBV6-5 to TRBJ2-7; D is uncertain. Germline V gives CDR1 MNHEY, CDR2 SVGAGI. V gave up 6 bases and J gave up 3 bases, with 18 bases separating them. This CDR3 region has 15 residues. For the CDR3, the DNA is TGTGCCAGCAGCCTTCGGCCCCCCCCCCGCTACGAGCAGTACTTC. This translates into CASSLRPPPRYEQYF.

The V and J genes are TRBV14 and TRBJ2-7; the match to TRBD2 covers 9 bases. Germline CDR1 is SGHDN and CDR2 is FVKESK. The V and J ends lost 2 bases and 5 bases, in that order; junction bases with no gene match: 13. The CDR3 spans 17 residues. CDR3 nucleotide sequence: TGTGCCAGCAGCCAACCGATAGGACTAGCGAGTTCTCACGAGCAGTACTTC. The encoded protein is CASSQPIGLASSHEQYF.

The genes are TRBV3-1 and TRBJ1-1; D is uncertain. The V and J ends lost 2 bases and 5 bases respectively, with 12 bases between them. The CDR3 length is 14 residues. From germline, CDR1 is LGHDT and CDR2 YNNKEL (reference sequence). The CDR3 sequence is CASSQRGSRTEAFF. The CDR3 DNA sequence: TGTGCCAGCAGCCAAAGAGGCAGTAGGACTGAAGCTTTCTTT.

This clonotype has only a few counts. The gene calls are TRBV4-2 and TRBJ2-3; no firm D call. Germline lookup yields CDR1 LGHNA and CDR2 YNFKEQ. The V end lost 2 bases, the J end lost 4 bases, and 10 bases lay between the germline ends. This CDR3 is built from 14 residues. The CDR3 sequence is CASSQRLFPDTQYF. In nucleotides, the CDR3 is TGTGCCAGCAGCCAACGGCTATTCCCAGATACGCAGTATTTT.

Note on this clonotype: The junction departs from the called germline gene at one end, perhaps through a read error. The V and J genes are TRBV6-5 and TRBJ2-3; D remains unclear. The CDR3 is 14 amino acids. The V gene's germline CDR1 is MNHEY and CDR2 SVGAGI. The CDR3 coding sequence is TGTGACAGCAGTTACGCCGGACCCACAGATACGCAGTATTTT. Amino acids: CDSSYAGPTDTQYF.

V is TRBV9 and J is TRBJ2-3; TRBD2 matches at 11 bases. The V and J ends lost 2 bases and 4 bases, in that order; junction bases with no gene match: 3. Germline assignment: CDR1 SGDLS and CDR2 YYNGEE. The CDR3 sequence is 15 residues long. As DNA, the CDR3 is TGTGCCAGCAGCGTGGGGACTAGCGGTGCAGATACGCAGTATTTT. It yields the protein CASSVGTSGADTQYF.

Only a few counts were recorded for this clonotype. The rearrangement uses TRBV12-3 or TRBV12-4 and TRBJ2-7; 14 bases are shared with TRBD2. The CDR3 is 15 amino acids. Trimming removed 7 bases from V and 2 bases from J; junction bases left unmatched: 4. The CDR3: CASTPGLAGAYEQYF. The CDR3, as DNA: TGTGCCAGCACCCCGGGACTAGCGGGAGCCTACGAGCAGTACTTC.

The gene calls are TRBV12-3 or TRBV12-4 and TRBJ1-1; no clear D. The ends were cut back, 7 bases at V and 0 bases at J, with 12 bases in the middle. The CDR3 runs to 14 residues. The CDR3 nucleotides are TGTGCCAGCACTCCACAGCTAATGAACACTGAAGCTTTCTTT. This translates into CASTPQLMNTEAFF.

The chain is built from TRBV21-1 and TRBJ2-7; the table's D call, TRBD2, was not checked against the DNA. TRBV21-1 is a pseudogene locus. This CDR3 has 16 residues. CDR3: CASSAPGTRPTYEQYV. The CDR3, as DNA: TGTGCCAGCAGCGCTCCCGGGACTAGGCCTACCTACGAGCAGTACGTC.

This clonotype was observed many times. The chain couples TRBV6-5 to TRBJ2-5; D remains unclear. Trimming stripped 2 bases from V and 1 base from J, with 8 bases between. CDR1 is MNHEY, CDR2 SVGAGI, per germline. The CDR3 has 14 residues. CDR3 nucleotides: TGTGCCAGCAGTTACGGCTACCTCCAAGAGACCCAGTACTTC. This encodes CASSYGYLQETQYF.

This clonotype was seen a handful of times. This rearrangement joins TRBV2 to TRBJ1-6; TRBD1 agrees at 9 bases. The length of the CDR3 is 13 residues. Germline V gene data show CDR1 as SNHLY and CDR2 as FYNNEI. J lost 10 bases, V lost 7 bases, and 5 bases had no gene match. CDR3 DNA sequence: TGTGCCAGCAAGGGACAGGGTTTGTCACCCCTCCACTTT. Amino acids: CASKGQGLSPLHF.

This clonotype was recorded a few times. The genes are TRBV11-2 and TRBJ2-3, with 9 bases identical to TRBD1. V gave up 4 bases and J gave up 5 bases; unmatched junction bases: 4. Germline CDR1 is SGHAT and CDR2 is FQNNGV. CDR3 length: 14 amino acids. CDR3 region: CASSSGQGIDTQYF. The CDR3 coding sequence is TGTGCCAGCAGCTCTGGACAGGGGATAGATACGCAGTATTTT.

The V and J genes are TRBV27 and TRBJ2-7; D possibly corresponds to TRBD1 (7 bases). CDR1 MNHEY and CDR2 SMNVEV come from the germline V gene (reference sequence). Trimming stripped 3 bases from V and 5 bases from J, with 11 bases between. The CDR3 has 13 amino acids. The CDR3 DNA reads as TGTGCCAGCAGTTTGTCAGGGGGGAACGAGCAGTACGTC. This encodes CASSLSGGNEQYV.

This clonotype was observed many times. This chain's CDR3 is CASSSRTGPLGEQYF. The DNA of the CDR3 is TGCGCCAGCAGCTCACGGACAGGGCCGTTGGGCGAGCAGTACTTC. The chain has TRBV4-1 and TRBJ2-7; 8 bases are shared with TRBD1. The CDR3 spans 15 residues. V gave up 5 bases and J gave up 6 bases; unmatched junction bases: 12. Per germline, CDR1 MGHRA and CDR2 YSYEKL.

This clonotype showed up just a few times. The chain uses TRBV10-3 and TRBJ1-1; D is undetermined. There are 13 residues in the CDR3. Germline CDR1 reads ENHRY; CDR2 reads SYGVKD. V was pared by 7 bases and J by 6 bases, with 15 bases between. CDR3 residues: CAIIREGGAEAFF. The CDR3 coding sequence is TGTGCCATCATTAGAGAGGGAGGAGCTGAAGCTTTCTTT.

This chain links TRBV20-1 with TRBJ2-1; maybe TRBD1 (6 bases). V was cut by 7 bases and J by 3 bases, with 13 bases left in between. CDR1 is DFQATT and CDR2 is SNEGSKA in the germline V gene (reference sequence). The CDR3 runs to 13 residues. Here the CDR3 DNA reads TGCAGTGTCCTACAGGGATTCTACAATGAGCAGTTCTTC. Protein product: CSVLQGFYNEQFF.

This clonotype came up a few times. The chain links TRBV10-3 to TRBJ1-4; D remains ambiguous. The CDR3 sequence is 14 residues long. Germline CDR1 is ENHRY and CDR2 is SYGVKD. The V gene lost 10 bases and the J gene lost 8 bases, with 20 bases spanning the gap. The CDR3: CATTTGFRREKLFF. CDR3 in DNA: TGTGCCACAACAACGGGCTTTCGGAGGGAAAAACTGTTTTTT.

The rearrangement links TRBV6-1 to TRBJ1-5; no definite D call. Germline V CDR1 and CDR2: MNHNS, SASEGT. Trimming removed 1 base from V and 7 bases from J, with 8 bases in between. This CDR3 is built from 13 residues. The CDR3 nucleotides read TGTGCCAGCAGTGAAGTGAGTCGGCAGCCCCAGCATTTT. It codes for CASSEVSRQPQHF.

CDR3 protein: CASSLGTGSDQPQHF. The CDR3 DNA sequence: TGTGCCAGCAGCCTCGGGACAGGGTCGGATCAGCCCCAGCATTTT. The rearrangement uses TRBV7-2 and TRBJ1-5; 9 bases line up with TRBD1. The CDR3 runs to 15 residues. Germline assignment: CDR1 SGHTA and CDR2 FQGNSA. After removal of 5 bases from V and 5 bases from J, the junction contained 7 bases not matched to a gene.

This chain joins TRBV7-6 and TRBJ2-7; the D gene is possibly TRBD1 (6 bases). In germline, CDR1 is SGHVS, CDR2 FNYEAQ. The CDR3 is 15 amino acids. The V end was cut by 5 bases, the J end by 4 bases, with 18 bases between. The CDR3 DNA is TGTGCCAGCAGCCCCAAGACACCTCAGGGGTACGAGCAGTACTTC. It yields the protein CASSPKTPQGYEQYF.

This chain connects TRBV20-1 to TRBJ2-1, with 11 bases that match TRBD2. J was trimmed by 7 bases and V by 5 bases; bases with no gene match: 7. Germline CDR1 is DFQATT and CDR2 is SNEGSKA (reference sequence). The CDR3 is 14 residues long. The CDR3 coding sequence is TGCAGTGCTCAGCTGGCTAGCGGGGGGAATGAGCAGTTCTTC. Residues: CSAQLASGGNEQFF.

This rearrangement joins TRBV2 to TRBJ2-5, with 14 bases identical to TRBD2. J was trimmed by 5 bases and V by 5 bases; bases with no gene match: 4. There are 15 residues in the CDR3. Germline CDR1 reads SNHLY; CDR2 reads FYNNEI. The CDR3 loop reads CASSTRTSGGETQYF. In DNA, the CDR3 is TGTGCCAGCAGTACGAGGACTAGCGGGGGGGAGACCCAGTACTTC.